The 21 T cell receptor beta chains in this list originate from one sample, sequenced in a study of technical replicates of blood from a handful of donors (dated by TCRdb to 2015 to 2018). Libraries were prepared through the immunoSEQ multiplex PCR assay. TCRdb's version of the immuneACCESS table is confined to in-frame rearrangements and falls short of the full clone set. An unresolved V gene accounts for under half of the shortfall where checked; the remainder is of unknown origin. A total of tens of thousands of clones appear in this sample, roughly 93% of them only once. The ten largest account for about 0.23% of the sample. Sample: T cells isolated from PBMCs. The origin of the receptors is a human donor in good health.

The chain joins TRBV7-9 to TRBJ2-7, with 9 positions matching TRBD1. Unmatched junction bases numbered 22, after V lost 5 bases and J lost 11 bases. This CDR3 contains 17 residues. Germline V gene sequence: CDR1 SEHNR, CDR2 FQNEAQ (reference sequence). Written as DNA, the CDR3 is TGTGCCAGCAGCGAACCTGAAATGGGACAGGGAAGTTTAGTTGAGTACTTC. Translation gives CASSEPEMGQGSLVEYF.

The chain links TRBV7-9 to TRBJ1-1, with D perhaps matching TRBD1 (5 bases). Germline assignment: CDR1 SEHNR and CDR2 FQNEAQ (reference sequence). V gave up 1 base and J gave up 0 bases, with 9 bases separating them. CDR3 length: 15 amino acids. The CDR3 is CASSLGQGLNTEAFF. The DNA of the CDR3 is TGTGCCAGCAGCTTAGGCCAGGGTCTGAACACTGAAGCTTTCTTT.

Regarding this clone: The sample carries other DNA sequences with the same CDR3. The rearrangement joins TRBV11-3 to TRBJ2-7, with 9 bases identical to TRBD1. J was trimmed by 3 bases and V by 5 bases; bases with no gene match: 5. Germline assignment: CDR1 SGHNT and CDR2 YENEEA. There are 14 residues in the CDR3. This CDR3 reads CASSPGTGSYEQYF. In DNA, the CDR3 is TGTGCCAGCAGCCCGGGGACAGGGAGCTACGAGCAGTACTTC.

V gene TRBV5-6 combines with J gene TRBJ1-1, with 7 positions matching TRBD1. Germline CDR1 is SGHDT and CDR2 is YYEEEE. J lost 3 bases, V lost 3 bases, and 8 bases had no gene match. CDR3 size: 15 residues. The CDR3 is CASSSTGEMDTEAFF. The DNA of the CDR3 is TGTGCCAGCAGCTCCACAGGGGAGATGGACACTGAAGCTTTCTTT.

The rearrangement uses TRBV15 and TRBJ2-3; possibly TRBD1 for D (6 bases). This CDR3 spans 15 amino acids. The V gene lost 0 bases and the J gene lost 5 bases, with 12 bases spanning the gap. Germline CDR1 reads LNHNV; CDR2 reads YYDKDF (reference sequence). The CDR3 DNA follows: TGTGCCACCAGCAGAGATCGACAGGCTCTAGATACGCAGTATTTT. This encodes CATSRDRQALDTQYF.

This clone was picked up one time. This chain joins TRBV15 and TRBJ2-7; 7 bases line up with TRBD2. V was pared by 6 bases and J by 2 bases, with 7 bases of the junction left unmatched. This CDR3 has 14 amino acids. CDR1 LNHNV and CDR2 YYDKDF come from the germline V gene (reference sequence). The CDR3 nucleotides read TGTGCCACCAGTCTCGGACGGGAGGCCTACGAGCAGTACTTC. Its translation: CATSLGREAYEQYF.

The chain recombines TRBV7-9 with TRBJ2-7; D may be TRBD2 (5 bases). Looked up from germline, CDR1 is SEHNR and CDR2 is FQNEAQ (reference sequence). The CDR3 contains 12 residues. V lost 0 bases and J 7 bases, leaving 7 bases between the germline ends. CDR3 amino acids: CASSLAGVEQYF. CDR3 coding DNA: TGTGCCAGCAGCTTAGCCGGGGTGGAGCAGTACTTC.

The rearrangement links TRBV5-1 to TRBJ1-2; unclear D gene. Germline V gene sequence: CDR1 SGHRS, CDR2 YFSETQ. V was pared by 5 bases and J by 0 bases, with 14 bases between. The CDR3 is made up of 15 amino acids. Written as DNA, the CDR3 is TGCGCCAGCAGAGGCCTAGCCTCGGCTAACTATGGCTACACCTTC. It is translated as CASRGLASANYGYTF.

This rearrangement joins TRBV5-1 to TRBJ2-3, with 8 nucleotides matching TRBD2. The germline V gene encodes CDR1 SGHRS and CDR2 YFSETQ. V gave up 3 bases and J gave up 0 bases; unmatched junction bases: 9. CDR3 length equals 17 residues. CDR3 loop: CASSYTAGAFSTDTQYF. The CDR3 coding sequence is TGCGCCAGCAGCTATACAGCGGGAGCGTTTAGCACAGATACGCAGTATTTT.

The chain is built from TRBV10-3 and TRBJ1-5, with 7 bases lining up with TRBD1. Germline V CDR1 and CDR2: ENHRY, SYGVKD. The CDR3 runs to 16 residues. V gave up 7 bases and J gave up 0 bases; unmatched junction bases: 9. The CDR3 here is CAIILDREVSNQPQHF. In DNA, the CDR3 is TGTGCCATCATTTTAGACAGGGAGGTTAGCAATCAGCCCCAGCATTTT.

The gene calls are TRBV15 and TRBJ2-6; D ambiguous. Germline loops: CDR1 LNHNV, CDR2 YYDKDF (reference sequence). The CDR3 extends over 17 amino acids. V was trimmed by 0 bases and J by 0 bases, leaving 9 bases between them. The CDR3 loop reads CATSRETPYSGANVLTF. CDR3 in DNA: TGTGCCACCAGCAGAGAGACACCGTACTCTGGGGCCAACGTCCTGACTTTC.

The chain carries TRBV6-6 and TRBJ2-7; no clear D gene. The CDR3 runs 14 residues. Trimming removed 7 bases from V and 5 bases from J, with 18 bases in between. CDR1 is MNHNY, CDR2 SVGAGI, per germline (reference sequence). CDR3 sequence: CASTPAESVDEQYF. DNA of the CDR3: TGTGCCAGCACCCCCGCGGAATCGGTCGACGAGCAGTACTTC.

The table lists this clone with a count of one. This chain joins TRBV11-3 and TRBJ2-4; D not resolved. The CDR3 runs 16 residues. The ends were cut back, 5 bases at V and 5 bases at J, with 19 bases in the middle. Germline CDR1 SGHNT, CDR2 YENEEA. CDR3 coding DNA: TGTGCCAGCAGCCCGCTGGAGCCGCTGCCAGAAAACATTCAGTACTTC. Amino acids: CASSPLEPLPENIQYF. The full variable domain, with the rest looked up from reference TRBV11-3 and TRBJ2-4, is EAGVVQSPRYKIIEKKQPVAFWCNPISGHNTLYWYLQNLGQGPELLIRYENEEAVDDSQLPKDRFSAERLKGVDSTLKIQPAELGDSAVYLCASSPLEPLPENIQYFGAGTRLSVL.

The gene calls are TRBV7-9 and TRBJ1-2; the match to TRBD1 covers 10 bases. The CDR3 has 15 residues. Trimming at V came to 3 bases and at J to 7 bases, leaving 8 bases not matched to a gene. Germline V CDR1 and CDR2: SEHNR, FQNEAQ (reference sequence). CDR3 region: CASSLDRGIISGYTF. The CDR3 bases are TGTGCCAGCAGCTTGGACAGGGGGATAATAAGTGGCTACACCTTC.

This chain connects TRBV10-2 to TRBJ2-4; D is perhaps TRBD2 (6 bases). Per the germline V gene, CDR1 is WSHSY and CDR2 is SAAADI. The CDR3 runs 12 residues. V was cut by 4 bases and J by 8 bases, with 9 bases left in between. The CDR3 region has the DNA TGCGCCAGCAGTGGACTAGTTCACATTCAGTACTTC. It translates to CASSGLVHIQYF.

The rearrangement uses TRBV6-1 and TRBJ2-7; D perhaps matches TRBD2 (7 bases). The germline V gene encodes CDR1 MNHNS and CDR2 SASEGT. CDR3 length: 15 residues. V was trimmed by 1 base and J by 8 bases, leaving 18 bases between them. CDR3 sequence reads: CASSEVAGTGGKQYF. CDR3 bases: TGTGCCAGCAGTGAAGTGGCAGGAACGGGGGGCAAGCAGTACTTC.

This chain links TRBV5-1 with TRBJ1-4; possibly TRBD1 for D (5 bases). Trimming took 0 bases from V and 8 from J, leaving 17 bases between them. The length of the CDR3 is 16 residues. Germline CDR1 and CDR2: SGHRS and YFSETQ. CDR3 residues: CASSLGQGVLSEKLFF. In DNA, the CDR3 is TGCGCCAGCAGCTTGGGGCAGGGTGTCTTATCGGAAAAACTGTTTTTT. Complete variable domain (other parts from reference TRBV5-1 and TRBJ1-4): KAGVTQTPRYLIKTRGQQVTLSCSPISGHRSVSWYQQTPGQGLQFLFEYFSETQRNKGNFPGRFSGRQFSNSRSEMNVSTLELGDSALYLCASSLGQGVLSEKLFFGSGTQLSVL.

CDR3 protein: CASRGTSGYTF. The CDR3 region has the DNA TGTGCCAGCAGGGGGACATCTGGCTACACCTTC. V is TRBV28 and J is TRBJ1-2; D perhaps matches TRBD1 (6 bases). This CDR3 contains 11 residues. The V gene lost 6 bases and the J gene lost 7 bases, with 9 bases spanning the gap. CDR1 is MDHEN and CDR2 is SYDVKM in the germline V gene.

The V and J genes are TRBV29-1 and TRBJ2-3, with 9 positions matching TRBD2. CDR1 SQVTM and CDR2 ANQGSEA come from the germline V gene. The CDR3 length is 16 residues. V gave up 7 bases and J gave up 4 bases; unmatched junction bases: 15. Here the CDR3 reads CSAMSGGGGGADTQYF. In DNA form, the CDR3 reads TGCAGCGCCATGTCTGGCGGGGGGGGAGGGGCAGATACGCAGTATTTT.

V is TRBV18 and J is TRBJ1-1; possibly TRBD1 for D (6 bases). Per the germline V gene, CDR1 is KGHSH and CDR2 is LQKENI. CDR3 length equals 18 residues. V dropped 6 bases and J dropped 0 bases, with 23 bases sitting between them. CDR3 nucleotides: TGTGCCAGCTCCCTAATGGAAGGAGTACAGGGAGTGAACACTGAAGCTTTCTTT. Translating gives CASSLMEGVQGVNTEAFF.

The rearrangement uses TRBV9 and TRBJ2-7; TRBD2 is a possible D gene (6 bases). This CDR3 contains 15 residues. The germline V and J ends were trimmed by 1 base and 5 bases, with 16 bases remaining between them. Germline lookup yields CDR1 SGDLS and CDR2 YYNGEE. CDR3: CASSVRRDGLDEQYF. CDR3 nucleotides: TGTGCCAGCAGCGTAAGGAGGGACGGGCTAGACGAGCAGTACTTC.